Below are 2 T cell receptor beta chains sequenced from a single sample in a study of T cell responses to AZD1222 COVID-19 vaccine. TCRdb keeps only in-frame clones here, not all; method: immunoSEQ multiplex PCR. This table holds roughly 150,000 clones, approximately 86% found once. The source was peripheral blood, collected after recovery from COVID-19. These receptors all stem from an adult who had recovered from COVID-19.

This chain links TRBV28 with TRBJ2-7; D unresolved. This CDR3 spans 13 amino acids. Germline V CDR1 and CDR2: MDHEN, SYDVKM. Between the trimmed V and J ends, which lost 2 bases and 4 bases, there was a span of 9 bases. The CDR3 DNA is TGTGCCAGCAGTTTAAAACTGACTTACGAGCAGTACTTC. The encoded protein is CASSLKLTYEQYF.

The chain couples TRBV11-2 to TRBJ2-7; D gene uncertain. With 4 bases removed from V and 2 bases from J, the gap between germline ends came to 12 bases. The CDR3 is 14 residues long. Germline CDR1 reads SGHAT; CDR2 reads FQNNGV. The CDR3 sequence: CASSWSDPAYEQYF. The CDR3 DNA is TGTGCCAGCAGCTGGTCGGACCCCGCCTACGAGCAGTACTTC.